These T cell receptor beta chains were read from a single sample in a study of blood T cell repertoires in COVID-19. Using immunoSEQ multiplex PCR, the repertoire was profiled, and TCRdb retains in-frame clones only, with some absent. The profile covers 230,000 or so clones, with 89% appearing a single time and around 4.6% taken by the ten largest. The sequenced sample consisted of peripheral blood. Every receptor here comes from a woman aged 40-49 years who had recovered from COVID-19. Each CDR3 is given without its conserved first and last residue. The order of the fields is D gene, V gene, CDR3 protein. A D gene is named only where the DNA matches it firmly.

d_call: .; v_call: TRBV18; cdr3_aa: ASSPPELQETQY
d_call: TRBD1; v_call: TRBV2; cdr3_aa: ASSSGTGGGQPQH
d_call: TRBD1; v_call: TRBV3-1/TRBV3-2; cdr3_aa: ASSTRPGTGGYNEQF
d_call: .; v_call: TRBV10-2; cdr3_aa: ASSEYGTGELF
d_call: .; v_call: TRBV7-2; cdr3_aa: ASSLVMASVLSYNEQF
d_call: TRBD2; v_call: TRBV10-1; cdr3_aa: ASSDGQRGGIEQF
d_call: .; v_call: TRBV7-9; cdr3_aa: ASGSWRVTEAF
d_call: TRBD2; v_call: TRBV27; cdr3_aa: ASSFFGASGPYEQY
d_call: .; v_call: TRBV21-1; cdr3_aa: ASRGGSGRATGELF
d_call: TRBD2; v_call: TRBV6-5; cdr3_aa: ASSWLAGATDTQY
d_call: .; v_call: TRBV9; cdr3_aa: ASSPGWAYEQY
d_call: TRBD2; v_call: TRBV4-1; cdr3_aa: ASSLTGLAGARTDTQY
d_call: .; v_call: TRBV19; cdr3_aa: ASSIDRDSLYGYT
d_call: TRBD2; v_call: TRBV19; cdr3_aa: ASSVGGGSTDTQY
d_call: .; v_call: TRBV28; cdr3_aa: ASSLERGNEKLF
d_call: TRBD2; v_call: TRBV5-4; cdr3_aa: ASSQKGTSGNGKQY
d_call: .; v_call: TRBV2; cdr3_aa: ASNRDSSTDTQY
d_call: .; v_call: TRBV9; cdr3_aa: ASSVGRVGYGYT
d_call: .; v_call: TRBV19; cdr3_aa: ASSIGTPGSYNEQF
d_call: TRBD1; v_call: TRBV3-1/TRBV3-2; cdr3_aa: ASSQRGQGALGGYT
d_call: .; v_call: TRBV28; cdr3_aa: ASSPNYEQY
d_call: TRBD2; v_call: TRBV4-2; cdr3_aa: ASSQERGGYEQY
d_call: .; v_call: TRBV18; cdr3_aa: ASLQDSHNEQF
d_call: .; v_call: TRBV5-1; cdr3_aa: ASNSGDKETQY
d_call: TRBD2; v_call: TRBV6-1; cdr3_aa: ASSEVTSGSLAQY
d_call: TRBD2; v_call: TRBV2; cdr3_aa: ASRVTSGGAYEQY
d_call: .; v_call: TRBV2; cdr3_aa: ASIRVPNEKLF
d_call: .; v_call: TRBV3-1/TRBV3-2; cdr3_aa: ASSETANTEAF
d_call: TRBD1; v_call: TRBV19; cdr3_aa: ASTLDRGFNTEAF
d_call: .; v_call: TRBV15; cdr3_aa: ATSKREINQPQH
d_call: TRBD2; v_call: TRBV2; cdr3_aa: ASSGGLAGATETQY
d_call: .; v_call: TRBV5-4; cdr3_aa: ASSPRPSANTGELF
d_call: .; v_call: TRBV19; cdr3_aa: ASRGGVSGDTGELF
d_call: TRBD2; v_call: TRBV7-2; cdr3_aa: ASSFGLAGVDEQF
d_call: .; v_call: TRBV21-1; cdr3_aa: ASSDRTEVMNTEAF
d_call: TRBD1; v_call: TRBV4-1; cdr3_aa: ASSQEKGQGLVAQH
d_call: .; v_call: TRBV6-5; cdr3_aa: ASSPGGNTEAF
d_call: .; v_call: TRBV7-2; cdr3_aa: ASSLFSGLPSYEQY
d_call: TRBD2; v_call: TRBV11-3; cdr3_aa: ASSPGLAGAGTQY
d_call: .; v_call: TRBV9; cdr3_aa: ASSVGPSTDTQY
d_call: .; v_call: TRBV7-2; cdr3_aa: ASSLGNGRGSDTQY
d_call: TRBD1; v_call: TRBV7-9; cdr3_aa: ASSSGQGSTEAF
d_call: TRBD1; v_call: TRBV28; cdr3_aa: ASSRDRGYQPQH
d_call: .; v_call: TRBV7-6; cdr3_aa: ASTPGVFGPYGYT
d_call: .; v_call: TRBV5-1; cdr3_aa: ASSSHGGAEKLF
d_call: .; v_call: TRBV5-1; cdr3_aa: ASSFTPLRTSGNTIY
d_call: TRBD2; v_call: TRBV5-1; cdr3_aa: ASSLGLAGAQETQY
d_call: .; v_call: TRBV9; cdr3_aa: ASSVEPFPPYEQY
d_call: .; v_call: TRBV3-1/TRBV3-2; cdr3_aa: ASSPDSTGIPGSPLH
d_call: TRBD1; v_call: TRBV28; cdr3_aa: ASSTTGTGNGNTIY
d_call: TRBD2; v_call: TRBV5-8; cdr3_aa: ASSLGTTSGYYNEQF
d_call: TRBD2; v_call: TRBV4-3; cdr3_aa: ASSHPLGLAGVAGELF
d_call: TRBD1; v_call: TRBV7-6; cdr3_aa: ASSSEQGQTYSNQPQH
d_call: .; v_call: TRBV6-6; cdr3_aa: ASSFGRNTEAF
d_call: TRBD2; v_call: TRBV11-3; cdr3_aa: ASSLGRDYSTDTQY
d_call: TRBD2; v_call: TRBV7-3; cdr3_aa: ASSRSGGSTDTQY
d_call: .; v_call: TRBV6-2/TRBV6-3; cdr3_aa: ASSPRFWNTEAF
d_call: TRBD1; v_call: TRBV7-9; cdr3_aa: ASSLAHRGSGYGYT
d_call: TRBD1; v_call: TRBV5-1; cdr3_aa: ASSSGQGTDTQY